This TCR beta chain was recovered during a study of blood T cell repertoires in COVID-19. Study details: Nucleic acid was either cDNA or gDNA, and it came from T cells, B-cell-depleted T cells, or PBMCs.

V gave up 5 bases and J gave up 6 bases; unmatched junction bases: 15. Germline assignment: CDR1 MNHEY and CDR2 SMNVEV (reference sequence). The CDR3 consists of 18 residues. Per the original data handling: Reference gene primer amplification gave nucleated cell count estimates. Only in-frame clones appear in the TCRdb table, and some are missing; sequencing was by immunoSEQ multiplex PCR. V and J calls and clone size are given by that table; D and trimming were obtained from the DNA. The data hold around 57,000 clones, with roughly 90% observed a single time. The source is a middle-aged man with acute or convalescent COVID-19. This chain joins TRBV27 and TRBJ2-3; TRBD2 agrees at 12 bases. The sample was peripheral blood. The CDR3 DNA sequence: TGTGCCAGCAGTGTAAGACCCCTAGCGGGAGGGCCCGGGGATACGCAGTATTTT. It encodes CASSVRPLAGGPGDTQYF.